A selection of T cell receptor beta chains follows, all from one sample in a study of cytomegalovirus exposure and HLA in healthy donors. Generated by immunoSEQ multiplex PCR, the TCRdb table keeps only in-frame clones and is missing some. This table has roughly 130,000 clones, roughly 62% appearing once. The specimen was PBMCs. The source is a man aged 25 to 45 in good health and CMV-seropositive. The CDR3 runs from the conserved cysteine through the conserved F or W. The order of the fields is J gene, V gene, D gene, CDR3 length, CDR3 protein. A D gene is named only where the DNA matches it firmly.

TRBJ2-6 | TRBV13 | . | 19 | CASSSETEKSSSGANVLTF
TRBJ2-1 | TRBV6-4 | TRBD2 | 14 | CASSDLSGGNEQFF
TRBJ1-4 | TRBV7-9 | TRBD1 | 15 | CASCPQGGANEKLFF
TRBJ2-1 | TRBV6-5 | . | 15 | CASSYSRGPYNEQFF
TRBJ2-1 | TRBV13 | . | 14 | CASSAPEFYNEQFF
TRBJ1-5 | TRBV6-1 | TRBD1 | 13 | CASTGTENQPQHF
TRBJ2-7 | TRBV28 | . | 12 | CASSLQGYEQYF
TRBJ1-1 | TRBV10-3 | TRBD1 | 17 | CAISERGQGRGETEAFF
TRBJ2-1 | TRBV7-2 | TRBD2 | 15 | CASSPLGTSGQEQFF
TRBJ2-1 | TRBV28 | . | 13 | CASSSPGINEQFF
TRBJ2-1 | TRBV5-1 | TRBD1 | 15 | CASSLAQGRYNEQFF
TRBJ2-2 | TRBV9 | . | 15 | CASSFTPRNTGELFF
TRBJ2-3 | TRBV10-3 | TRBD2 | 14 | CAISELAVTDTQYF
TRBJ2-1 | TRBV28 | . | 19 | CASSYDRNRARSSYNEQFF
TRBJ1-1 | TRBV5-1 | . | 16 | CASSLAGGIMNTEAFF
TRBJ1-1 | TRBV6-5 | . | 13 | CASSLRHNTEAFF
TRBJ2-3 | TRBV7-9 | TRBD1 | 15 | CASSFGRGQTDTQYF
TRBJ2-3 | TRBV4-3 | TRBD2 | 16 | CASSPFSGSLTDTQYF
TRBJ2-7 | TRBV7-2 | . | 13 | CASSLTGPYEQYF
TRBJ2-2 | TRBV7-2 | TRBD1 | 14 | CASSLTGGEGELFF
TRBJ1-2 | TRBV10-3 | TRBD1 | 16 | CAISTGTGGTRWGYTF
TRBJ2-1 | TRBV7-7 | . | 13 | CASSVGVYNEQFF
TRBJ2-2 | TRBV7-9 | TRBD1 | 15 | CSSRSRQGIAGELFF
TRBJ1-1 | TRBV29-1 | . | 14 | CSVKGSLPGAEAFF
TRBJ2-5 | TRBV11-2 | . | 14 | CASSLGGIQETQYF